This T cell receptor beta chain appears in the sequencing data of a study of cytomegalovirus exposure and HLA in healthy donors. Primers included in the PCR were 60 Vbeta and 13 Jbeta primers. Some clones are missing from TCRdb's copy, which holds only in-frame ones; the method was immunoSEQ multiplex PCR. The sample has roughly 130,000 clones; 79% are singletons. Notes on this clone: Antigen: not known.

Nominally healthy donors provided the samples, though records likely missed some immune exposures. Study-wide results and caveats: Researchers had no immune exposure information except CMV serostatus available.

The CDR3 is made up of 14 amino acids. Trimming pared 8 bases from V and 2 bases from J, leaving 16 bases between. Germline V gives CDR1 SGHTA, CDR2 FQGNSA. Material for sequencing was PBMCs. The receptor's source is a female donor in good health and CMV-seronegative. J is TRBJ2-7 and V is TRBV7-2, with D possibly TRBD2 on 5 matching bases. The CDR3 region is CASRRGGQTYEQYF. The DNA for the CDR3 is TGTGCCAGCCGACGCGGAGGCCAAACCTACGAGCAGTACTTC.